These 5 T cell receptor beta chains were sequenced from one sample in a study of T cell responses to AZD1222 COVID-19 vaccine. The repertoire was sequenced with immunoSEQ multiplex PCR; TCRdb's copy has only in-frame clones and lacks some. The data hold more than 110,000 clones, with about 89% observed a single time. The input for sequencing was peripheral blood, taken on day 0 of AZD1222 vaccination. These receptors were obtained from an adult in good health.

J is TRBJ1-6 and V is TRBV5-1; 12 nucleotides line up with TRBD1. V gave up 5 bases and J gave up 9 bases; unmatched junction bases: 6. The germline V gene has CDR1 SGHRS and CDR2 YFSETQ. CDR3 size: 15 residues. CDR3 coding DNA: TGCGCCAGCAGGAACGGGACAGGGGGCTCTTCACCCCTCCACTTT. Its translation: CASRNGTGGSSPLHF.

J is TRBJ1-5 and V is TRBV12-3 or TRBV12-4; D is possibly TRBD1 (6 bases). V lost 5 bases and J 5 bases, leaving 10 bases between the germline ends. CDR3 length: 13 amino acids. The CDR3 is CASSPDSDQPQHF. CDR3 DNA: TGTGCCAGCAGTCCGGACAGTGATCAGCCCCAGCATTTT.

The J gene is TRBJ2-5, the V gene TRBV12-3 or TRBV12-4; D not certain. Deletions cut 3 bases from V and 5 bases from J, with 10 bases between. CDR3 length: 13 residues. Here the CDR3 reads CASSLVLGETQYF. CDR3 DNA: TGTGCCAGCAGTTTGGTGTTGGGGGAGACCCAGTACTTC.

V gene TRBV6-4 combines with J gene TRBJ2-1; D remains ambiguous. The CDR3 loop spans 13 amino acids. Looked up from germline, CDR1 is MRHNA and CDR2 is SNTAGT. Trimming stripped 8 bases from V and 5 bases from J, with 13 bases between. CDR3 region: CASGIGPNNEQFF. DNA for the CDR3: TGTGCCAGCGGCATCGGGCCCAACAATGAGCAGTTCTTC.

V usage is TRBV23-1 and J usage is TRBJ1-5; the match to TRBD1 covers 9 bases. TRBV23-1 is given ORF status, its function remaining uncertain. This CDR3 comprises 18 residues. V gave up 8 bases and J gave up 2 bases; unmatched junction bases: 16. The CDR3 here is CASPRRSEDRGCNQPQHF. CDR3 coding DNA: TGCGCCAGCCCCCGCAGGAGTGAGGACAGGGGCTGCAATCAGCCCCAGCATTTT.